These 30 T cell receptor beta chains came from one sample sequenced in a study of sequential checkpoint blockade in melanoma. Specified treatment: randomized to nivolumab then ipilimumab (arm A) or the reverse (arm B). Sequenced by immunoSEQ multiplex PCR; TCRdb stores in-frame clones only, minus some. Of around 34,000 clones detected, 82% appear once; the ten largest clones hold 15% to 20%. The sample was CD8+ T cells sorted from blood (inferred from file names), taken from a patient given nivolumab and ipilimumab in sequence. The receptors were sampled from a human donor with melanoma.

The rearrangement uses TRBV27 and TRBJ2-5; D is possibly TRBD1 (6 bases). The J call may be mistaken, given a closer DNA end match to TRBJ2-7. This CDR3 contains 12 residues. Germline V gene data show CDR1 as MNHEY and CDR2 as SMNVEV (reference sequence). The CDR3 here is CASSTTGYEQYF. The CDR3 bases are TGTGCCAGCAGCACGACAGGATACGAGCAGTACTTC.

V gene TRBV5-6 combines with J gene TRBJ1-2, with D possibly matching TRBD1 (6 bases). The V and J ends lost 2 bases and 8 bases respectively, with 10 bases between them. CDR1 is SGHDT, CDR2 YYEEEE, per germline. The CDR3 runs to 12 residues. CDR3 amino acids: CASSFLTGGYTF. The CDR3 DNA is TGTGCCAGCAGCTTTCTGACAGGAGGCTACACCTTC.

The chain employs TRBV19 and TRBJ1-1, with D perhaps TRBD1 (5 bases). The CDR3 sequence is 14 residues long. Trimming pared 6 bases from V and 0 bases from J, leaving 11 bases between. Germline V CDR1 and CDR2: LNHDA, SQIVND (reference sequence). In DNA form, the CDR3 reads TGTGCCAGTAGCGTGGCAGGGATGAACACTGAAGCTTTCTTT. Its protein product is CASSVAGMNTEAFF. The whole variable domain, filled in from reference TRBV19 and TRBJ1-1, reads DGGITQSPKYLFRKEGQNVTLSCEQNLNHDAMYWYRQDPGQGLRLIYYSQIVNDFQKGDIAEGYSVSREKKESFPLTVTSAQKNPTAFYLCASSVAGMNTEAFFGQGTRLTVV.

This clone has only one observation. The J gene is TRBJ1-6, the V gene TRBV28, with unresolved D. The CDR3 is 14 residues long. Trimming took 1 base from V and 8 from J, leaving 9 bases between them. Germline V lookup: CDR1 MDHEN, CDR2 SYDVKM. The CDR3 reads CASSLLSGHSPLHF. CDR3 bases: TGTGCCAGCAGTTTATTGTCGGGTCATTCACCCCTCCACTTT.

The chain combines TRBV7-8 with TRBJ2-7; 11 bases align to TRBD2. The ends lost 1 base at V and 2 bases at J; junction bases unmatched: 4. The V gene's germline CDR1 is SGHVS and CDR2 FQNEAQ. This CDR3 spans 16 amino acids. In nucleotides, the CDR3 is TGTGCCAGCAGCTTAGGACTAGCGGGGACTACCTACGAGCAGTACTTC. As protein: CASSLGLAGTTYEQYF.

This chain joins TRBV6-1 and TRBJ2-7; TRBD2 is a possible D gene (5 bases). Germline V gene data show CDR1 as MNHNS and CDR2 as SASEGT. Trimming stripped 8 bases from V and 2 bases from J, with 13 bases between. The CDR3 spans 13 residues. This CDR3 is CASEWTGTYEQYF. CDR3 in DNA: TGTGCCAGCGAGTGGACGGGGACCTACGAGCAGTACTTC.

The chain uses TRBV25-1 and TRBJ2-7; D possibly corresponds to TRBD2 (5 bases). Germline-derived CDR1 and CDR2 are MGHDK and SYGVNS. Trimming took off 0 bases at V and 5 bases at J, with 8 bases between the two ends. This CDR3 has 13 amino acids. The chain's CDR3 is CASSEYGSNEQYF. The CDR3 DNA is TGTGCCAGCAGTGAATATGGGAGTAACGAGCAGTACTTC.

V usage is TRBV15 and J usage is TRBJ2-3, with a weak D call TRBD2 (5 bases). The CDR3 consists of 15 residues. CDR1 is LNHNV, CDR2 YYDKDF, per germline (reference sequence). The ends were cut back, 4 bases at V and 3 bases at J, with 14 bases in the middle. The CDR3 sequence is CATSIPAVGTDTQYF. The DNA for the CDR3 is TGTGCCACCAGCATCCCAGCGGTGGGTACAGATACGCAGTATTTT.

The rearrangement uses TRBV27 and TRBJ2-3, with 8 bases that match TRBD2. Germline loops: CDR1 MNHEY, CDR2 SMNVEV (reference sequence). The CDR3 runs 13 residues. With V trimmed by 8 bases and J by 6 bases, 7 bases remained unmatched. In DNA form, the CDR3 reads TGTGCCAGCGCTCTAGCGGGCCCCGATACGCAGTATTTT. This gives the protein CASALAGPDTQYF.

CDR3 nucleotide sequence: TGTGCCAGCAGTTACTCACTGGGGGCTACTACCGAGCAGTACTTC. Protein sequence: CASSYSLGATTEQYF. The V call is TRBV6-5, the J call TRBJ2-7, with a weak D call TRBD1 (6 bases). CDR1 and CDR2 (germline): MNHEY, SVGAGI. Trimming cost V 0 bases and J 6 bases, with 15 bases left between them. CDR3 length: 15 residues.

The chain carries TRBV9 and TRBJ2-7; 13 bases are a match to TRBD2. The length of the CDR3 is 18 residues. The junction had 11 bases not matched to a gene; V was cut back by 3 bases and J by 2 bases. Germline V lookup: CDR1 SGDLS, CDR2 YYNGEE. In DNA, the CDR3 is TGTGCCAGCAGCGCCGGCCCCCTTGGGACTAGCGGGACCTACGAGCAGTACTTC. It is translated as CASSAGPLGTSGTYEQYF.

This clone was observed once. The CDR3 here is CASSEAGARSYEQYF. The CDR3 DNA reads as TGTGCCAGCAGTGAAGCGGGGGCGAGATCCTACGAGCAGTACTTC. The chain couples TRBV6-1 to TRBJ2-7, with a possible D match to TRBD1 (6 bases). The V gene's germline CDR1 is MNHNS and CDR2 SASEGT. V lost 0 bases to trimming and J lost 1 base, with 10 bases between them. The CDR3 runs 15 residues.

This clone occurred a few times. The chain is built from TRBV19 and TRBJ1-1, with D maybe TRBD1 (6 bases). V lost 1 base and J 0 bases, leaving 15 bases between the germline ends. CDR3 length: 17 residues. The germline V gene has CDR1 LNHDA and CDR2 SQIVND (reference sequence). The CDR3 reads CASSIGHRDTLNTEAFF. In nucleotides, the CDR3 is TGTGCCAGTAGTATAGGACACCGGGACACCCTGAACACTGAAGCTTTCTTT.

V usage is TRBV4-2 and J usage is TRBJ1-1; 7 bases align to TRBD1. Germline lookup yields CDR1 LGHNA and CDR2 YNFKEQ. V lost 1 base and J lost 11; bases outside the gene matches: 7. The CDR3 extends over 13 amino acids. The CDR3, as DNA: TGTGCCAGCAGCCAAGGGACCGGGACAGTGGCTTTCTTT. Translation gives CASSQGTGTVAFF.

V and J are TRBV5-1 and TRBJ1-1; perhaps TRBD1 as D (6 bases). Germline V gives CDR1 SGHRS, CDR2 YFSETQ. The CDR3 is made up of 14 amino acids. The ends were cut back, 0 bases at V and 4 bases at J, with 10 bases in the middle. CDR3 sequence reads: CASSLVGRGTEAFF. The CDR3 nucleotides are TGCGCCAGCAGCTTGGTGGGCAGGGGCACTGAAGCTTTCTTT.

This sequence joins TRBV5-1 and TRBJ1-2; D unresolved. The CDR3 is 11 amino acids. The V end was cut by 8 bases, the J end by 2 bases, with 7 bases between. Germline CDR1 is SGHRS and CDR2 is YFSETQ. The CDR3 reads CARPRNYGYTF. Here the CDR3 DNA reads TGCGCCAGACCGAGAAACTATGGCTACACCTTC.

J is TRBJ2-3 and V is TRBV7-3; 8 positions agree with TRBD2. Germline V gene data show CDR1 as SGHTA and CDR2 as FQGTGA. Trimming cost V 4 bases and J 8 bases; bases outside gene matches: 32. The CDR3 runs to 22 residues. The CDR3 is CASSSVTGILTRGGRNLVTQYF. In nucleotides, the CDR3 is TGTGCCAGCAGCTCCGTTACAGGGATCCTTACTCGGGGCGGGAGGAACCTAGTTACGCAGTATTTT.

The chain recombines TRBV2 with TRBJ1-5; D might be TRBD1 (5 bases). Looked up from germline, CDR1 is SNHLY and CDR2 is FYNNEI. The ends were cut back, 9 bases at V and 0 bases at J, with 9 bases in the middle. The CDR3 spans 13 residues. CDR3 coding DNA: TGTGCCAGTACAGGATATAGCAATCAGCCCCAGCATTTT. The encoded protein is CASTGYSNQPQHF.

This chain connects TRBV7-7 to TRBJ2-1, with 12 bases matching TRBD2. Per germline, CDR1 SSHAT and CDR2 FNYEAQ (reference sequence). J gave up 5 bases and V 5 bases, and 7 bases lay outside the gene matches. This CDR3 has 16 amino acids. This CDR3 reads CASSPWTSGINNEQFF. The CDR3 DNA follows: TGTGCCAGCAGCCCTTGGACTAGCGGGATAAACAATGAGCAGTTCTTC. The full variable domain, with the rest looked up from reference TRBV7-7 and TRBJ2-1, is GAGVSQSPRYKVTKRGQDVTLRCDPISSHATLYWYQQALGQGPEFLTYFNYEAQPDKSGLPSDRFSAERPEGSISTLTIQRTEQRDSAMYRCASSPWTSGINNEQFFGPGTRLTVL.

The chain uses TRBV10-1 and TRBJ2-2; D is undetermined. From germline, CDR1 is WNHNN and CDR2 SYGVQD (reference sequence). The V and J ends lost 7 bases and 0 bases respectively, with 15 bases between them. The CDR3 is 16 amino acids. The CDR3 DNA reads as TGCGCCAGCATGCATGAAGAGGTTACGAACACCGGGGAGCTGTTTTTT. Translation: CASMHEEVTNTGELFF.

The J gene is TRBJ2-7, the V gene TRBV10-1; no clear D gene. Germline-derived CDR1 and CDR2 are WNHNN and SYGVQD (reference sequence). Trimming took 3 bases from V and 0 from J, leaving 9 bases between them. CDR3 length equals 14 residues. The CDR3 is CASSETPGSYEQYF. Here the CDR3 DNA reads TGCGCCAGCAGTGAAACACCGGGCTCCTACGAGCAGTACTTC.

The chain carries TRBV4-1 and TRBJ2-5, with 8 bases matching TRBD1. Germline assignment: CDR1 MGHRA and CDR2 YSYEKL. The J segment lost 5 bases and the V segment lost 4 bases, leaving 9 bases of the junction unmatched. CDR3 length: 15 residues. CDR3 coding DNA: TGCGCCAGCAGCCGGAGGGCAGGGGGCGCGGAGACCCAGTACTTC. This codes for CASSRRAGGAETQYF.

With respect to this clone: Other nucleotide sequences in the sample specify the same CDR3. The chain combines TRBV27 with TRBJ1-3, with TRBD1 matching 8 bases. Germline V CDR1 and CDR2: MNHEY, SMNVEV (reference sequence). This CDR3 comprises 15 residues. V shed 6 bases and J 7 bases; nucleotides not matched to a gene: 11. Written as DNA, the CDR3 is TGTGCCAGCAGGAACCTGGGACAGGAGGGGAACACCATATATTTT. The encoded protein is CASRNLGQEGNTIYF.

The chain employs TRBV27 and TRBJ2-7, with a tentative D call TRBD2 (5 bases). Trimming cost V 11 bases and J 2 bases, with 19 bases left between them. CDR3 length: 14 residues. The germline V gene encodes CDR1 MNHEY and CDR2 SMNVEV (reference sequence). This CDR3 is CASTRVGSAYEQYF. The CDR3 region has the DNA TGTGCCTCCACCAGAGTAGGGAGCGCCTACGAGCAGTACTTC.

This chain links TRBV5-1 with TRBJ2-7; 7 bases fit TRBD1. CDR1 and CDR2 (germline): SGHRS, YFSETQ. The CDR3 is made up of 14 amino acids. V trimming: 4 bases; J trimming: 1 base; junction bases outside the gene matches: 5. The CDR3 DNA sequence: TGCGCCAGCAGCGTAAGGGACAGTTCCTACGAGCAGTACTTC. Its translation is CASSVRDSSYEQYF.

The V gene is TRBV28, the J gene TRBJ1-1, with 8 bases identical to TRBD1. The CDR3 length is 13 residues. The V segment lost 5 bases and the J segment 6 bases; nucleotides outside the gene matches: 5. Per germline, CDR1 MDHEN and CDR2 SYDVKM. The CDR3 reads CASSPQGASEAFF. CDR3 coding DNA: TGTGCCAGCAGTCCTCAGGGGGCCTCTGAAGCTTTCTTT.

The CDR3 DNA reads TGTGCCAGTAGGAGGACCGGGTCTAGCGGGAGTCGAAGCTCCTACAATGAGCAGTTCTTC. Its protein is CASRRTGSSGSRSSYNEQFF. The V gene is TRBV19, the J gene TRBJ2-1; 10 bases map to TRBD2. V dropped 6 bases and J dropped 0; count of bases not matched to a gene: 17. The V gene's germline CDR1 is LNHDA and CDR2 SQIVND (reference sequence). The CDR3 totals 20 residues.

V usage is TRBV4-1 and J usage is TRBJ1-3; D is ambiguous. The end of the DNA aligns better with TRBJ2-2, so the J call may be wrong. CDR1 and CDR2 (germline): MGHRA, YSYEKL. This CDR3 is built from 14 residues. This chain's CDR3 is CASSQSRVTGELFF. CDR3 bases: TGCGCCAGCAGCCAAAGTCGAGTAACCGGGGAGCTGTTTTTT.

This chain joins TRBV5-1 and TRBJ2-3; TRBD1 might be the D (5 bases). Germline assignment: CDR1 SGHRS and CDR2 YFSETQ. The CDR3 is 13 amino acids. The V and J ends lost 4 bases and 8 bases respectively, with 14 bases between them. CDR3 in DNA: TGCGCCAGCAGCACTCCCGACAGTGTTACGCAGTATTTT. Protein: CASSTPDSVTQYF.

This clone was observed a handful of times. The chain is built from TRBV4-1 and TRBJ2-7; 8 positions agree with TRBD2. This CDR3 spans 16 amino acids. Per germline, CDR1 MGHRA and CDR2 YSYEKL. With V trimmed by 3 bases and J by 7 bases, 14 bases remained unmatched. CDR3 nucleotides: TGCGCCAGCAGCCACACTAATCGGGGGGGCAGGCGAGAGCAGTACTTC. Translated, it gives CASSHTNRGGRREQYF.